Listed below are T cell receptor beta chains from one sample, sequenced in a study of cytomegalovirus exposure and HLA in healthy donors. The data were produced by immunoSEQ multiplex PCR, yet TCRdb's version contains in-frame clones alone and is incomplete. The repertoire has around 300,000 clones, 80% to 90% of them found once; the top ten carry approximately 2.4%. The material sequenced was PBMCs. Receptor source: a woman aged 18-29 years in good health and CMV-seronegative. The CDR3 runs from the conserved cysteine through the conserved F or W. A D gene is named only where the DNA matches it firmly.

NA	16	TRBV19	CASRAAGVPVNTEAFF
TRBD1	13	TRBV15	CATSADRVDTQYF
TRBD1	16	TRBV5-1	CASKHGQDLLNYGYTF
TRBD1	13	TRBV6-5	CASSWTGGYEQYF
TRBD1	13	TRBV2	CALRGTGGETQYF
NA	16	TRBV5-1	CASSLVQATNTGELFF
TRBD2	15	TRBV30	CAWSFPGLGVSEQFF
TRBD2	18	TRBV5-4	CASSWTSGGPRGTDTQYF
TRBD1	14	TRBV7-2	CASSLGQLNSPLHF
TRBD2	14	TRBV5-1	CASSSLAGEDTQYF
NA	16	TRBV5-1	CASRGTDRFPYNEQFF
NA	15	TRBV25-1	CASSSLGAGDYEQYF
TRBD1	12	TRBV25-1	CASSEWGTEHHF
TRBD1	15	TRBV5-1	CASGLTRGRSDGYTF
NA	12	TRBV7-9	CSSSLVETEAFF
TRBD1	15	TRBV6-5	CASSPGTGDMGELFF
NA	18	TRBV29-1	CSVESLDSQESGANVLTF
TRBD1	15	TRBV25-1	CASSEGQGIRSPLHF
NA	15	TRBV4-1	CASSLLTGLNEKLFF
TRBD1	14	TRBV6-5	CASSYDRGQQPQHF
TRBD1	18	TRBV9	CASSLTGTGGSGANVLTF
TRBD1	15	TRBV19	CASSTPGTVNSPLHF
NA	13	TRBV5-1	CASSLRGDNEQFF
TRBD1	16	TRBV2	CASRDRGSSYNSPLHF
TRBD1	14	TRBV2	CASSEDRGGSEAFF
NA	15	TRBV7-9	CASSLEGLANYGYTF
TRBD1	16	TRBV18	CASSPYLLGDRDGYTF
NA	14	TRBV6-1	CASSEGGAWYEQYF
TRBD1	14	TRBV7-9	CASTQGGLGYGYTF
NA	14	TRBV19	CASGLTVNTGELFF
NA	13	TRBV7-2	CASSPNAGPEQYF
TRBD1	14	TRBV11-2	CASSSPSGGYGYTF
NA	16	TRBV13	CASSLGTGNIGNTIYF
TRBD1	14	TRBV5-4	CASSTGQGSYEQYF
TRBD1	16	TRBV5-1	CASSLDGTGGSQPQHF
NA	14	TRBV27	CASSFARVSDTQYF
NA	15	TRBV6-1	CASSEIWARHAELFF
TRBD2	16	TRBV7-3	CASSLVGGGTYNEQFF
TRBD2	19	TRBV4-1	CASSQAASGGPLAKNIQYF
TRBD1	13	TRBV10-3	CAITGTGGTEAFF
TRBD2	16	TRBV29-1	CSVKGAGGPRYNEQFF
TRBD1	16	TRBV5-1	CASSFLQGGDGTEAFF
TRBD1	13	TRBV29-1	CSVGQGKGTEAFF
TRBD1	13	TRBV27	CASSGRDRGAQYF
TRBD2	19	TRBV27	CASSLSRRAGGPFHNEQFF
TRBD1	14	TRBV7-9	CASSSGQANEKLFF
NA	14	TRBV9	CASSDLASSYEQYF
TRBD1	16	TRBV10-3	CAIRDREGLANTEAFF
NA	17	TRBV4-2	CASSQVGGQISYNEQFF
TRBD1	17	TRBV19	CASSSKVYGTGFYGYTF
NA	13	TRBV11-3	CASSRDPGHPFFF